The rows below give T cell receptor beta chains drawn from one sample of a study of a mutant IDH1 vaccine in newly diagnosed glioma. The data were produced by immunoSEQ multiplex PCR, yet TCRdb's version contains in-frame clones alone and is incomplete. There are 60,000 to 75,000 clones in the sample; around 88% occur only once, and approximately 4.3% lies in the top ten. The sample was peripheral blood mononuclear cells (PBMCs), taken from a glioma patient treated with radiotherapy, temozolomide or both. These receptor sequences come from a woman younger than 35 with glioma. Some clones in this sample may be carry-over from other donors' samples. CDR3s include the opening cysteine and the closing phenylalanine or tryptophan. The D gene is left open where the match is weak. A clone size is listed for some rows: how often the clone was seen (once, few, many), or a class if it is expanded.

12 | TRBJ2-3 | - | TRBV5-1 | - | CASRGDTDTQYF | TGCGCCAGCAGGGGGGACACAGATACGCAGTATTTT
11 | TRBJ1-1 | - | TRBV20-1 | - | CSARGVTEAFF | TGCAGTGCTAGAGGAGTTACTGAAGCTTTCTTT
13 | TRBJ2-5 | - | TRBV7-7 | - | CASSLRQIGTQYF | TGTGCTAGCAGCTTAAGGCAGATCGGGACCCAGTACTTC
18 | TRBJ2-7 | - | TRBV2 | TRBD2 | CASSNRASGSSSSYEQYF | TGTGCCAGCAGCAATAGGGCTAGCGGGAGTTCGAGCTCCTACGAGCAGTACTTC
16 | TRBJ2-1 | - | TRBV5-6 | - | CASSSRGSGNYNEQFF | TGTGCCAGCAGCTCCAGGGGTAGCGGCAACTACAATGAGCAGTTCTTC
14 | TRBJ2-5 | - | TRBV19 | - | CASSTLSGQETQYF | TGTGCCAGTAGTACTCTAAGCGGCCAAGAGACCCAGTACTTC
12 | TRBJ1-2 | - | TRBV29-1 | - | CSVEEGSYGYTF | TGCAGCGTTGAGGAAGGCTCCTATGGCTACACCTTC
13 | TRBJ2-7 | - | TRBV6-1 | - | CASSDSYTYEQYF | TGTGCCAGCAGTGACAGTTATACCTACGAGCAGTACTTC
12 | TRBJ1-2 | - | TRBV29-1 | - | CSVDGGSYGYTF | TGCAGCGTTGATGGGGGGAGTTATGGCTACACCTTC
16 | TRBJ2-3 | once | TRBV15 | TRBD2 | CATLPGAGGPTDTQYF | TGTGCCACCCTCCCCGGGGCGGGGGGGCCAACGGATACGCAGTATTTT
14 | TRBJ1-1 | - | TRBV29-1 | TRBD1 | CSASLRGMNTEAFF | TGCAGCGCTAGTCTCAGGGGGATGAACACTGAAGCTTTCTTT
12 | TRBJ2-7 | once | TRBV5-4 | - | CASSSDLYEQYF | TGTGCCAGCAGCTCCGACCTTTACGAGCAGTACTTC
14 | TRBJ2-7 | few | TRBV25-1 | - | CASSAYGAKDEQYF | TGTGCCAGCAGTGCCTACGGGGCGAAGGACGAGCAGTACTTC
20 | TRBJ2-1 | - | TRBV9 | TRBD2 | CASSVAPGTSGLSSYNEQFF | TGTGCCAGCAGCGTAGCACCAGGGACTAGCGGTTTGAGCTCCTACAATGAGCAGTTCTTC
11 | TRBJ1-5 | - | TRBV20-1 | - | CSAREGRAQHF | TGCAGTGCTAGAGAAGGGAGGGCCCAGCATTTT
11 | TRBJ1-2 | - | TRBV7-2 | - | CASSLWGGYTF | TGTGCCAGCAGCTTATGGGGAGGCTACACCTTC
16 | TRBJ1-5 | - | TRBV19 | TRBD1 | CASSTTDRAFNQPQHF | TGTGCCAGTAGTACTACCGACAGGGCCTTCAATCAGCCCCAGCATTTT
14 | TRBJ1-2 | - | TRBV11-2 | TRBD1 | CASSLGQGDYGYTF | TGTGCCAGCAGCTTAGGACAGGGCGACTATGGCTACACCTTC
13 | TRBJ2-1 | once | TRBV30 | - | CAWMSGVYNEQFF | TGTGCCTGGATGAGCGGAGTTTACAATGAGCAGTTCTTC
16 | TRBJ2-7 | - | TRBV19 | TRBD2 | CASSTLTSASSYEQYF | TGTGCCAGTAGTACCCTCACTAGCGCCAGCTCCTACGAGCAGTACTTC
13 | TRBJ1-2 | - | TRBV5-1 | TRBD1 | CASSFGQGYGYTF | TGCGCCAGCAGCTTTGGACAGGGCTATGGCTACACCTTC
14 | TRBJ2-5 | - | TRBV10-3 | - | CAISESRALETQYF | TGTGCCATCAGTGAGTCGCGAGCTCTGGAGACCCAGTACTTC
16 | TRBJ1-1 | - | TRBV6-5 | - | CASSYRLGGARTEAFF | TGTGCCAGCAGTTACCGTCTGGGGGGCGCGCGCACTGAAGCTTTCTTT
11 | TRBJ2-7 | - | TRBV20-1 | - | CSAEGVNEQYF | TGCAGTGCTGAGGGGGTGAACGAGCAGTACTTC
16 | TRBJ1-5 | - | TRBV19 | - | CASSILTVASNQPQHF | TGTGCCAGTAGTATTCTCACAGTGGCTAGCAATCAGCCCCAGCATTTT
14 | TRBJ2-7 | - | TRBV19 | TRBD1 | CASSWGTGSYEQYF | TGTGCCAGTAGTTGGGGGACAGGGAGCTACGAGCAGTACTTC